One sample yielded the 2 T cell receptor beta chains listed below, sequenced in a study of cytomegalovirus exposure and HLA in healthy donors. Primers included in the PCR were 60 Vbeta and 13 Jbeta primers. Data came from immunoSEQ multiplex PCR; TCRdb stores just in-frame clones and leaves some out. Of approximately 100,000 clones in the sample, roughly three quarters were seen once. Specimen: PBMCs. Source of these receptors: a woman aged 45-65 years in good health and CMV-seropositive.

The gene calls are TRBV6-5 and TRBJ1-2; the match to TRBD1 covers 11 bases. Trimming removed 3 bases from V and 5 bases from J; junction bases left unmatched: 2. CDR1 and CDR2 (germline): MNHEY, SVGAGI. The CDR3 consists of 14 residues. CDR3 amino acids: CASSYGQGAYGYTF. CDR3 bases: TGTGCCAGCAGTTATGGACAGGGGGCTTATGGCTACACCTTC.

The chain carries TRBV7-9 and TRBJ2-5; TRBD1 aligns across 9 bases. TRBJ2-7 explains the end of the DNA better; the J call may be wrong. Germline assignment: CDR1 SEHNR and CDR2 FQNEAQ (reference sequence). The CDR3 covers 14 residues. The CDR3 DNA is TGTGCCAGCAGCCGATGGGACAGGGACTACGAGCAGTACTTC. The encoded protein is CASSRWDRDYEQYF.